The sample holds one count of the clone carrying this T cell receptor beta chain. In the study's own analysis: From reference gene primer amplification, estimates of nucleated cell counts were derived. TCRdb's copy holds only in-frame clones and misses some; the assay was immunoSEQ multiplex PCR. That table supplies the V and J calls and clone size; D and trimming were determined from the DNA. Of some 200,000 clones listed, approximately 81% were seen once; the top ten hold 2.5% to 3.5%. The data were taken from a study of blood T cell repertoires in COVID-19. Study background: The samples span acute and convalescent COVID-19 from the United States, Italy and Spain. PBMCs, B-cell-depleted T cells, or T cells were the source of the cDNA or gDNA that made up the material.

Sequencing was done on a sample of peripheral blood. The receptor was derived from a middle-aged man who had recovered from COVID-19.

CDR3 DNA sequence: TGTGCCAGTAGTAACGGACAGACCTACAATGAGCAGTTCTTC. Translated, it gives CASSNGQTYNEQFF. The chain joins TRBV19 to TRBJ2-1; a weak D match, TRBD1 (6 bases). CDR3 length: 14 amino acids. Germline CDR1 LNHDA, CDR2 SQIVND (reference sequence). The V and J ends lost 4 bases and 2 bases respectively, with 9 bases between them.